This T cell receptor (beta chain) was retrieved from a study of molecular identifiers for immune sequencing clone quantification. Findings of the study overall: In cases of identical TCR molecules sharing a barcode, highly expanded clone sizes could be underestimated. Clones that exceeded 20 RNA copies held over 98% of effector molecules, yet under 1% in naive cells.

The use of previously described methods and listed TCR primers produced the bulk TCR libraries. TCRdb passed the PCR reads through MiXCR, listing each CDR3 protein once. Of about 320,000 distinct CDR3 sequences listed, about a quarter are singletons. The germline V gene has CDR1 DFQATT and CDR2 SNEGSKA (reference sequence). The CDR3 is 15 residues long. V was pared by 0 bases and J by 0 bases, with 6 bases between. Remarks on this clonotype: Its antigen remains unknown.

Sequencing was carried out using naive CD8+ T cells from blood, with Jurkat cell RNA spiked in. The subset here: FACS-sorted CD8+CD4-CCR7+CD45RA+ naive T cells. This sequence was found in a human donor in good health. Some libraries in this study had Jurkat cell RNA spiked in. The V and J genes are TRBV20-1 and TRBJ2-6, with D unresolved. CDR3 loop: CSAREYFSGANVLTF. CDR3 coding DNA: TGCAGTGCTAGAGAATACTTCTCTGGGGCCAACGTCCTGACTTTC.